The clone carrying this T cell receptor (beta chain) was observed a few times. Exclusions: uncontrolled infection, other autoimmune disease, pregnancy, lactation. Amplified TCR beta CDR3 regions derived from RNA transcripts. HTBI primers drove first-round RT-PCR of the TCR CDR3. MiXCR, run by TCRdb on the multiplex PCR reads, gives a single entry per CDR3 protein. The sample carries 600,000 to 750,000 distinct CDR3 sequences, 15% to 20% recorded once. This record comes from a study of T cells in Graves' hyperthyroidism and ophthalmopathy. V dropped 4 bases and J dropped 6 bases, with 22 bases sitting between them. Germline V CDR1 and CDR2: MGHRA, YSYEKL. The CDR3 has 16 residues.

The material sequenced was blood. V is TRBV4-1 and J is TRBJ2-7; D is possibly TRBD2 (6 bases). This TCR was recovered from a man aged 45-65 years with Graves' hyperthyroidism. CDR3 in amino acids: CASSRAAAGILGEQYF. The CDR3 DNA reads as TGCGCCAGCAGCCGCGCCGCCGCGGGAATTCTGGGCGAGCAGTACTTC.